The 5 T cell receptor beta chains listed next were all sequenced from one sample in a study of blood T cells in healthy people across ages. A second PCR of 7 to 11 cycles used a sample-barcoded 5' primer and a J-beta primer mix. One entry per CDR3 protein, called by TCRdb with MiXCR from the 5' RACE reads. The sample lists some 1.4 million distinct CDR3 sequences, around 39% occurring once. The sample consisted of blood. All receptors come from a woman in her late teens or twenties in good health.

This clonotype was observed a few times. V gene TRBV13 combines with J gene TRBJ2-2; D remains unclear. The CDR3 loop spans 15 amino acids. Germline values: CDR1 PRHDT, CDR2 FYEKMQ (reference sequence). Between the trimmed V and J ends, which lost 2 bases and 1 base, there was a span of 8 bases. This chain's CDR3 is CASSLPEENTGELFF. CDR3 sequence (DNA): TGTGCCAGCAGCTTACCTGAAGAGAACACCGGGGAGCTGTTTTTT.

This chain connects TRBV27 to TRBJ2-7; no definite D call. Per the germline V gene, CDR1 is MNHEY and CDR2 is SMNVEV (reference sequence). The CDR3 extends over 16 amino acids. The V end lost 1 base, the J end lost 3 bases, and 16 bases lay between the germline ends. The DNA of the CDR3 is TGTGCCAGCAGTTTATACCCACAGCAACCCCTCTACGAGCAGTACTTC. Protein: CASSLYPQQPLYEQYF.

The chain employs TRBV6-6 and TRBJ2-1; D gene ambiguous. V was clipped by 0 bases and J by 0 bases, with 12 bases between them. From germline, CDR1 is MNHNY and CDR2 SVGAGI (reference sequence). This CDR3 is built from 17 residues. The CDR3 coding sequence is TGTGCCAGCAGTTACTCCGGTACGGGCGGCTCCTACAATGAGCAGTTCTTC. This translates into CASSYSGTGGSYNEQFF.

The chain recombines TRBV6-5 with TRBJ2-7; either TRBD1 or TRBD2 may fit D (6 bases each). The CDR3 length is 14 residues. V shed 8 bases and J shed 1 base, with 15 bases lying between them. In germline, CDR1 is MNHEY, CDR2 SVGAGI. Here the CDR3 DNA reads TGTGCCAGCCAAATCGGGGGCGGATCCTACGAGCAGTACTTC. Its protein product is CASQIGGGSYEQYF.

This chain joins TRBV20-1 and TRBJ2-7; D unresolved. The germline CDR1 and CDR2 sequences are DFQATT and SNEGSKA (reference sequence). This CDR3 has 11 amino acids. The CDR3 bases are TGCAGGGGCCTGGTTCCTTACGAGCAGTACTTC. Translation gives CRGLVPYEQYF.